The rows below give T cell receptor beta chains drawn from one sample of a study of OX40 agonist ivuxolimab in advanced cancers. The table came from immunoSEQ multiplex PCR; TCRdb's copy has only in-frame clones and leaves some out. The repertoire holds about 58,000 clones, with around four fifths as singletons. Sequencing used CD4+ or CD8+ T cells sorted from blood, obtained in a trial of the OX40 agonist ivuxolimab. The receptors stem from an adult with an advanced solid tumor such as melanoma, head and neck, liver or kidney cancer. Each CDR3 is given with its conserved first and last residue. D genes are given only for firm matches. Size is stated for part of the rows, as once, few or many counts, or as a class when the clone is expanded.

J gene: TRBJ2-7
D gene: -
V gene: TRBV10-1
clone size: -
CDR3 protein: CASSDWRPAEQYF
CDR3 DNA: TGCGCCAGCAGTGATTGGAGGCCCGCGGAGCAGTACTTC

J gene: TRBJ1-2
D gene: -
V gene: TRBV4-3
clone size: -
CDR3 protein: CASSQISGDLKLDGYTF
CDR3 DNA: TGCGCCAGCAGCCAAATTTCAGGAGATTTAAAGTTGGATGGCTACACCTTC

J gene: TRBJ2-7
D gene: -
V gene: TRBV6-6
clone size: -
CDR3 protein: CASSQPGTSTYEQYF
CDR3 DNA: TGTGCCAGCAGCCAGCCCGGGACTTCTACCTACGAGCAGTACTTC

J gene: TRBJ2-2
D gene: TRBD1
V gene: TRBV7-3
clone size: -
CDR3 protein: CASSIRTGEGGELFF
CDR3 DNA: TGTGCCAGCAGCATACGGACAGGGGAGGGAGGGGAGCTGTTTTTT

J gene: TRBJ1-6
D gene: TRBD1
V gene: TRBV4-2
clone size: -
CDR3 protein: CASSSTSTGVSPLHF
CDR3 DNA: TGTGCCAGCAGCTCCACTTCGACAGGGGTCTCACCCCTCCACTTT

J gene: TRBJ1-5
D gene: -
V gene: TRBV13
clone size: -
CDR3 protein: CASSSHTGTGGNQPQHF
CDR3 DNA: TGTGCCAGCAGCTCGCATACCGGGACCGGGGGCAATCAGCCCCAGCATTTT

J gene: TRBJ1-1
D gene: -
V gene: TRBV30
clone size: -
CDR3 protein: CAWSAPNGPTEAFF
CDR3 DNA: TGTGCCTGGAGTGCCCCCAATGGGCCCACTGAAGCTTTCTTT

J gene: TRBJ2-5
D gene: -
V gene: TRBV18
clone size: -
CDR3 protein: CASSPPGETQYF
CDR3 DNA: TGTGCCAGCTCACCACCTGGGGAGACCCAGTACTTC

J gene: TRBJ2-5
D gene: -
V gene: TRBV9
clone size: -
CDR3 protein: CASSVGHGQETQYF
CDR3 DNA: TGTGCCAGCAGCGTCGGACACGGTCAAGAGACCCAGTACTTC

J gene: TRBJ2-5
D gene: TRBD1
V gene: TRBV5-1
clone size: -
CDR3 protein: CASSPGQEETQYF
CDR3 DNA: TGCGCCAGCAGCCCGGGACAGGAAGAGACCCAGTACTTC

J gene: TRBJ2-1
D gene: TRBD2
V gene: TRBV30
clone size: -
CDR3 protein: CAWSADGRGDEQFF
CDR3 DNA: TGTGCCTGGAGTGCCGACGGGAGGGGTGATGAGCAGTTCTTC

J gene: TRBJ1-3
D gene: TRBD1
V gene: TRBV7-9
clone size: -
CDR3 protein: CASSASGTVSGNTIYF
CDR3 DNA: TGTGCCAGCAGCGCATCCGGGACAGTCTCTGGAAACACCATATATTTT

J gene: TRBJ2-3
D gene: -
V gene: TRBV10-3
clone size: -
CDR3 protein: CAIRDQADTQYF
CDR3 DNA: TGTGCCATCAGAGATCAGGCAGATACGCAGTATTTT

J gene: TRBJ2-2
D gene: -
V gene: TRBV4-2
clone size: -
CDR3 protein: CASSLRTGELFF
CDR3 DNA: TGTGCCAGCAGCCTCCGCACCGGGGAGCTGTTTTTT

J gene: TRBJ1-6
D gene: -
V gene: TRBV5-1
clone size: -
CDR3 protein: CASSLRAQNSPLHF
CDR3 DNA: TGCGCCAGCAGCCTCCGGGCCCAAAATTCACCCCTCCACTTT

J gene: TRBJ2-7
D gene: -
V gene: TRBV19
clone size: -
CDR3 protein: CASSTGRAEQYF
CDR3 DNA: TGTGCCAGTAGTACAGGACGGGCCGAGCAGTACTTC

J gene: TRBJ1-1
D gene: -
V gene: TRBV2
clone size: once
CDR3 protein: CASSVNSPNTEAFF
CDR3 DNA: TGTGCCAGCAGTGTCAACAGCCCTAACACTGAAGCTTTCTTT

J gene: TRBJ2-4
D gene: -
V gene: TRBV29-1
clone size: few
CDR3 protein: CSVQRSWGIQYF
CDR3 DNA: TGCAGCGTTCAAAGGAGTTGGGGCATTCAGTACTTC

J gene: TRBJ1-5
D gene: -
V gene: TRBV6-5
clone size: -
CDR3 protein: CASSFTSAQPQHF
CDR3 DNA: TGTGCCAGCAGTTTCACCTCAGCCCAGCCCCAGCATTTT

J gene: TRBJ2-7
D gene: -
V gene: TRBV7-2
clone size: -
CDR3 protein: CASSPGGRGLYEQYF
CDR3 DNA: TGTGCCAGCAGCCCGGGGGGCAGGGGGCTCTACGAGCAGTACTTC